This T cell receptor (beta chain) was identified in a study of T cells in Graves' hyperthyroidism and ophthalmopathy. Of note for this clonotype: What it recognizes is unknown.

Study-wide results and caveats: Most clonotypes expanded in thyroid above 0.001 were likewise present in blood.

TCR beta CDR3 sequences were amplified from RNA transcripts. The HTBI primer set drove a first-round RT-PCR of the TCR CDR3. Using its own MiXCR run on the multiplex PCR reads, TCRdb lists one record per CDR3 protein. The sample holds almost 250,000 distinct CDR3 sequences, approximately 25% seen once. This CDR3 spans 14 amino acids. Between the trimmed V and J ends, which lost 0 bases and 4 bases, there was a span of 10 bases. Germline lookup yields CDR1 SGHRS and CDR2 YFSETQ. The TCR was taken from a middle-aged woman with Graves' ophthalmopathy. The chain joins TRBV5-1 to TRBJ2-5, with no clear D. Material for sequencing was blood. Here the CDR3 reads CASSLEGKAETQYF. CDR3 coding DNA: TGCGCCAGCAGCTTGGAAGGAAAGGCAGAGACCCAGTACTTC.